Detailed here is one TCR beta chain. The sample belongs to a study of blood T cells in healthy people across ages. Germline assignment: CDR1 KGHSH and CDR2 LQKENI. Trimming took off 1 base at V and 7 bases at J, with 10 bases between the two ends. The CDR3 covers 13 residues. Primers used in a second PCR of about 7 to 12 cycles were a sample-barcoded 5' primer and a J-beta primer mix. TCRdb processed the 5' RACE reads anew with MiXCR; each CDR3 protein has one entry. The sample has 1,500,000 or so distinct CDR3 sequences, 59% seen once; the top ten hold under 8.5%. The chain recombines TRBV18 with TRBJ1-2, with D tentatively TRBD1 (5 bases). Sequencing was carried out using blood. The clonotype comes from a man younger than 30 in good health. The CDR3 DNA reads TGTGCCAGCTCACCACGGGACGTTGGTGGCTACACCTTC. This encodes CASSPRDVGGYTF.